The source of this TCR beta chain is a study of blood T cell repertoires in COVID-19. The repertoire was sequenced with immunoSEQ multiplex PCR; TCRdb's copy has only in-frame clones and lacks some. Of about 150,000 clones in the sample, approximately 90% are singletons; the top ten hold around 5.1%. This CDR3 spans 14 amino acids. Germline CDR1 is SGHDT and CDR2 is YYEEEE. V gave up 0 bases and J gave up 5 bases, with 9 bases separating them. The TCR was taken from a man between 18 and 35 years old with COVID-19, enrolled during active disease. This sequence joins TRBV5-6 and TRBJ1-5; D perhaps matches TRBD1 (6 bases). The specimen was peripheral blood. CDR3 sequence: CASSLGGGDQPQHF. The DNA of the CDR3 is TGTGCCAGCAGCTTGGGGGGGGGCGATCAGCCCCAGCATTTT.